Below, 3 T cell receptor beta chains from the same sample are listed, as sequenced in a study of cytomegalovirus exposure and HLA in healthy donors. The protocol was immunoSEQ multiplex PCR, while the TCRdb copy is restricted to in-frame clones and leaves out a portion. The sample has about 88,000 clones, about four fifths seen once. The sequenced sample consisted of PBMCs. The receptors were sampled from a woman aged 18-29 years in good health and CMV-seropositive.

The chain combines TRBV7-9 with TRBJ2-4; 10 nucleotides line up with TRBD1. The CDR3 is 16 residues long. Trimming cost V 4 bases and J 0 bases; bases outside gene matches: 3. Germline loops: CDR1 SEHNR, CDR2 FQNEAQ (reference sequence). In DNA form, the CDR3 reads TGTGCCAGCAGCTCGGACAGGGGGGTAGCCAAAAACATTCAGTACTTC. Residues: CASSSDRGVAKNIQYF.

This clone was detected only once. The chain carries TRBV7-2 and TRBJ1-6; 7 bases are shared with TRBD1. Trimming took 1 base from V and 8 from J; bases not matched to a gene: 5. The CDR3 runs 15 residues. Germline CDR1 and CDR2: SGHTA and FQGNSA. The CDR3 reads CASSLEGATDSPLHF. The CDR3 nucleotides read TGTGCCAGCAGCTTAGAGGGGGCAACCGATTCACCCCTCCACTTT.

The chain links TRBV7-6 to TRBJ2-5, with 16 bases that match TRBD2. Germline V gene sequence: CDR1 SGHVS, CDR2 FNYEAQ. The CDR3 covers 18 residues. Losses at the gene ends were 5 bases for V and 2 bases for J; bases not matched to a gene: 8. CDR3 DNA: TGTGCCAGCAGCGCAACCGGGACTAGCGGGGGGGTACAAGAGACCCAGTACTTC. Protein product: CASSATGTSGGVQETQYF.